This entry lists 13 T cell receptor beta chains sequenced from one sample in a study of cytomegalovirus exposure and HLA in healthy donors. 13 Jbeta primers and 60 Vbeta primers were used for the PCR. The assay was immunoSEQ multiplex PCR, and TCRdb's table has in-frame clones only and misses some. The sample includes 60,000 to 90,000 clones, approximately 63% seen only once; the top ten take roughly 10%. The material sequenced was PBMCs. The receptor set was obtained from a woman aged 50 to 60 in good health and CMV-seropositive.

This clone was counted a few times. The CDR3 loop is CASSLGGLSELFF. DNA of the CDR3: TGTGCCAGCAGCCTAGGCGGGCTTTCGGAGCTGTTTTTT. This sequence joins TRBV7-2 and TRBJ2-2, with D tentatively TRBD2 (5 bases). From germline, CDR1 is SGHTA and CDR2 FQGNSA. Deletions cut 5 bases from V and 10 bases from J, with 14 bases between. There are 13 residues in the CDR3.

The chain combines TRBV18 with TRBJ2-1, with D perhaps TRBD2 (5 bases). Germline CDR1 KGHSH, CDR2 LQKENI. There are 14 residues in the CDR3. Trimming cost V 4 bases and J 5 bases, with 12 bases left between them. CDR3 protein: CASSQGSEDNEQFF. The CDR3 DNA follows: TGTGCCAGCTCACAGGGTAGCGAGGACAATGAGCAGTTCTTC.

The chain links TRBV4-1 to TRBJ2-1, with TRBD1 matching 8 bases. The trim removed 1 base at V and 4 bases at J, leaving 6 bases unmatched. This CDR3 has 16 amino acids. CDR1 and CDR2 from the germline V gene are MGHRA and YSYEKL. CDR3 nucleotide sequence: TGCGCCAGCAGCCAAGCAGGACAGGGACCTTACAATGAGCAGTTCTTC. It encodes CASSQAGQGPYNEQFF.

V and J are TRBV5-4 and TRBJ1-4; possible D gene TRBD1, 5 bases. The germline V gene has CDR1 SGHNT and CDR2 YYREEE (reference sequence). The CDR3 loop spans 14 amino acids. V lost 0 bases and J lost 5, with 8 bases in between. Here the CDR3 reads CASSLEPGNEKLFF. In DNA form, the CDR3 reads TGTGCCAGCAGCTTGGAGCCAGGGAATGAAAAACTGTTTTTT.

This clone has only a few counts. The CDR3 region has the DNA TGTGCCAGCAGCCAGGCGACAGTAAACTCTGGGGCCAACGTCCTGACTTTC. This codes for CASSQATVNSGANVLTF. V is TRBV4-2 and J is TRBJ2-6, with D maybe TRBD1 (5 bases). V was trimmed by 3 bases and J by 0 bases, leaving 12 bases between them. CDR1 and CDR2 (germline): LGHNA, YNFKEQ. CDR3 length equals 17 residues.

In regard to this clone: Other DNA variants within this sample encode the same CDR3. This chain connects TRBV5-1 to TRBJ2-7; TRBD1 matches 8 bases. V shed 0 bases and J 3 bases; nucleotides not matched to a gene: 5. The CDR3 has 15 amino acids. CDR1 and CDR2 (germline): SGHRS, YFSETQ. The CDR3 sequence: CASSLGGQGLYEQYF. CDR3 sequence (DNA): TGCGCCAGCAGCTTGGGTGGACAGGGCCTCTACGAGCAGTACTTC.

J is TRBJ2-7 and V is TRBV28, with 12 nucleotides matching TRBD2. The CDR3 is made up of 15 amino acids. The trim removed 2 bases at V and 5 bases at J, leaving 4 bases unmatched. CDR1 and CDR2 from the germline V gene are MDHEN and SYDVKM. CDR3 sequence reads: CASSLEGLAGNEQYF. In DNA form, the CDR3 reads TGTGCCAGCAGTTTAGAAGGACTAGCGGGAAACGAGCAGTACTTC.

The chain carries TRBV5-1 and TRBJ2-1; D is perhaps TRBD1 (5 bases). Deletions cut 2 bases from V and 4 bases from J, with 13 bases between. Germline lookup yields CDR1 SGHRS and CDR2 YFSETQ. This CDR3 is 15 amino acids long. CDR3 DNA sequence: TGCGCCAGCAGCTTAGGGGAAACAGATTACAATGAGCAGTTCTTC. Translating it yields CASSLGETDYNEQFF.

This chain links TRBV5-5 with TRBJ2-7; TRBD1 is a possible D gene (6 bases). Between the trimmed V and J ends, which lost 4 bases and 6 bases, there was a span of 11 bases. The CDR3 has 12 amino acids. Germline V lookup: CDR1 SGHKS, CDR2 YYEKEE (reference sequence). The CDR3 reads CASSRQGFEQYF. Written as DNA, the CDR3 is TGTGCCAGCAGCAGGCAGGGGTTCGAGCAGTACTTC.

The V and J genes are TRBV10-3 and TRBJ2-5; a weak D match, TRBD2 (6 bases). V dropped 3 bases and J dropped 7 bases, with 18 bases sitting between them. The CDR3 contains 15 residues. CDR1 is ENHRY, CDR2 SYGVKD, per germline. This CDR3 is CAISDSVAVPGTQYF. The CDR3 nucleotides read TGTGCCATCAGTGACTCCGTAGCGGTTCCAGGGACCCAGTACTTC.

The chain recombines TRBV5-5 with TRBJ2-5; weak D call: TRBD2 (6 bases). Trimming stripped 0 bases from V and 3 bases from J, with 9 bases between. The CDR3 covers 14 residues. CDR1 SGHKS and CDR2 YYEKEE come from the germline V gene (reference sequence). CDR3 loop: CASSLAGGEETQYF. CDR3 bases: TGTGCCAGCAGCTTGGCCGGGGGAGAAGAGACCCAGTACTTC.

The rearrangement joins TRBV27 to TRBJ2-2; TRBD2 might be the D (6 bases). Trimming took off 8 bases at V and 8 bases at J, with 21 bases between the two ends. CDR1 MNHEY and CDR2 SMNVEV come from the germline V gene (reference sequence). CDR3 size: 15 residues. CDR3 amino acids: CASRELGLGAGELFF. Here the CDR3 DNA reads TGTGCCAGCCGGGAGTTGGGGCTAGGAGCGGGGGAGCTGTTTTTT.

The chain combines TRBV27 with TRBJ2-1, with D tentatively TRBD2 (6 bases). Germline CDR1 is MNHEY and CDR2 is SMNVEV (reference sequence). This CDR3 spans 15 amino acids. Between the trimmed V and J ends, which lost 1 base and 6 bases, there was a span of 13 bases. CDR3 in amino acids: CASSLLREAGNEQFF. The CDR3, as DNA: TGTGCCAGCAGTTTATTAAGGGAGGCCGGCAATGAGCAGTTCTTC.